These 26 T cell receptor beta chains originate from one sample sequenced in a study of T cells in Graves' hyperthyroidism and ophthalmopathy (dated by TCRdb to the late 2010s). Libraries were constructed by multiplex PCR. The run used an Illumina HiSeq 2000. Amplification of TCR beta CDR3 regions was carried out from RNA transcripts. The TCR CDR3 was subjected to a first round of RT-PCR using the HTBI primer set and the Qiagen OneStep RT-PCR kit. TCRdb applied fastp at Q25 and MiXCR to the public reads, then kept only in-frame beta chains. Each CDR3 protein appears once, grouped with its most common genes and DNA. The sample table records 650,000 to 750,000 distinct CDR3 sequences; less than 15% of these occur just once. Jointly, the top ten make up around 9.6% of the sample. The sequenced sample consisted of blood. All receptors come from a woman aged 18-29 years with Graves' hyperthyroidism.

The gene calls are TRBV10-3 and TRBJ1-1, with 11 bases that match TRBD1. The CDR3 has 15 amino acids. CDR1 is ENHRY and CDR2 is SYGVKD in the germline V gene. V gave up 11 bases and J gave up 7 bases; unmatched junction bases: 15. The CDR3 sequence: CAVSGQGDIRGEAFF. Here the CDR3 DNA reads TGTGCCGTCTCGGGACAGGGGGATATCCGTGGTGAAGCTTTCTTT.

The sample holds many counts of this clonotype. V gene TRBV12-3 or TRBV12-4 combines with J gene TRBJ2-7; D is unclear. The CDR3 covers 16 residues. V was trimmed by 5 bases and J by 0 bases, leaving 17 bases between them. The CDR3: CASSVDGVGSSYEQYF. CDR3 DNA: TGTGCCAGCAGTGTTGATGGGGTCGGAAGCTCCTACGAGCAGTACTTC.

The table lists this clonotype with a few counts. The chain recombines TRBV4-3 with TRBJ1-1; D is uncertain. Germline V lookup: CDR1 LGHNA, CDR2 YSLEER. V dropped 1 base and J dropped 8 bases, with 11 bases sitting between them. CDR3 length: 13 amino acids. CDR3 coding DNA: TGCGCCAGCAGCCAAGGGGGAGGGTCGGAAGCTTTCTTT. Its protein product is CASSQGGGSEAFF.

This clonotype was counted between two and nine times. CDR3 loop: CASSPRLRTGTNEKLFF. The CDR3 bases are TGTGCCAGCAGTCCGAGACTGAGGACGGGAACTAATGAAAAACTGTTTTTT. J is TRBJ1-4 and V is TRBV12-3 or TRBV12-4; no firm D call. This CDR3 is built from 17 residues. The V end was cut by 5 bases, the J end by 1 base, with 17 bases between.

The chain employs TRBV19 and TRBJ1-5; no definite D call. Between the trimmed V and J ends, which lost 7 bases and 0 bases, there was a span of 10 bases. This CDR3 spans 14 amino acids. Germline lookup yields CDR1 LNHDA and CDR2 SQIVND (reference sequence). CDR3 loop: CASTPGYSNQPQHF. The CDR3 DNA sequence: TGTGCCAGTACCCCGGGGTATAGCAATCAGCCCCAGCATTTT.

The rearrangement uses TRBV7-2 and TRBJ1-3; TRBD1 might be the D (5 bases). The CDR3 is made up of 18 amino acids. Germline V gene lookup returns CDR1 SGHTA and CDR2 FQGNSA. V was cut by 4 bases and J by 1 base, with 20 bases left in between. The CDR3 DNA reads as TGTGCCAGCAGCTCGACCGGCGGGGCAGCTTATTCTGGAAACACCATATATTTT. It codes for CASSSTGGAAYSGNTIYF.

This clonotype was detected ten times or more. This rearrangement joins TRBV14 to TRBJ2-3; D gene uncertain. V was pared by 0 bases and J by 2 bases, with 12 bases between. This CDR3 comprises 16 residues. The germline gives CDR1 SGHDN, CDR2 FVKESK. This CDR3 reads CASSQDLASYTDTQYF. The CDR3 bases are TGTGCCAGCAGCCAAGATCTCGCCTCGTACACAGATACGCAGTATTTT.

This clonotype occurred many times. DNA of the CDR3: TGCGCCAGCAGCAGGGGAAAATCCTCCTACAATGAGCAGTTCTTC. Translated: CASSRGKSSYNEQFF. V is TRBV5-1 and J is TRBJ2-1; TRBD1 is a possible D gene (5 bases). This CDR3 spans 15 amino acids. The V gene lost 4 bases and the J gene lost 0 bases, with 11 bases spanning the gap. The germline V gene encodes CDR1 SGHRS and CDR2 YFSETQ.

The CDR3 loop is CASSQGIGPEKLFF. In nucleotides, the CDR3 is TGCGCCAGCAGCCAAGGGATAGGGCCTGAAAAACTGTTTTTT. V and J are TRBV4-1 and TRBJ1-4; D ambiguous. Trimming removed 1 base from V and 7 bases from J, with 10 bases in between. The germline gives CDR1 MGHRA, CDR2 YSYEKL. The CDR3 is made up of 14 amino acids.

This clonotype was counted at least ten times. The rearrangement uses TRBV20-1 and TRBJ2-1; 13 nucleotides align to TRBD2. Germline trimming cut 0 bases from V and 9 bases from J; bases unmatched to any gene: 8. Germline lookup yields CDR1 DFQATT and CDR2 SNEGSKA (reference sequence). The CDR3 covers 16 residues. The CDR3 spells CSARDPTSGRATEQFF. CDR3 nucleotide sequence: TGCAGTGCTAGAGACCCTACTAGCGGGAGGGCCACTGAGCAGTTCTTC.

The chain joins TRBV6-1 to TRBJ2-1; D gene uncertain. Germline CDR1 reads MNHNS; CDR2 reads SASEGT. The ends were cut back, 5 bases at V and 2 bases at J, with 10 bases in the middle. This CDR3 comprises 14 residues. The CDR3 spells CASSSAHPYNEQFF. Written as DNA, the CDR3 is TGTGCCAGCAGTTCTGCCCACCCCTACAATGAGCAGTTCTTC.

The V gene is TRBV5-4, the J gene TRBJ1-4, with 7 positions matching TRBD1. The V and J ends lost 0 bases and 7 bases, in that order; junction bases with no gene match: 6. CDR1 SGHNT and CDR2 YYREEE come from the germline V gene (reference sequence). CDR3 length: 15 amino acids. The CDR3: CASSLAPGGGEKLFF. The CDR3 DNA is TGTGCCAGCAGCTTGGCTCCAGGGGGAGGTGAAAAACTGTTTTTT.

This clonotype was detected ten times or more. J is TRBJ2-7 and V is TRBV2, with D perhaps TRBD1 or TRBD2 (5 bases each). Germline V lookup: CDR1 SNHLY, CDR2 FYNNEI. Trimming shortened V by 6 bases and J by 2 bases, and 17 bases separated the two germline ends. The CDR3 is 15 residues long. The CDR3 reads CASRPKRGDPYEQYF. The CDR3, as DNA: TGTGCCAGCAGACCTAAAAGAGGGGACCCCTACGAGCAGTACTTC.

Points on this clonotype: The junction departs from the called germline gene at one end, perhaps through a read error. The chain is built from TRBV24-1 and TRBJ1-1; the match to TRBD1 covers 7 bases. Looked up from germline, CDR1 is KGHDR and CDR2 is SFDVKD. The CDR3 is made up of 14 amino acids. The CDR3 loop is CATSDPFDRAEASF. The CDR3, as DNA: TGTGCCACCAGTGACCCATTCGACAGGGCTGAAGCTTCCTTT.

This clonotype was seen more than once but under ten times. The V call is TRBV25-1, the J call TRBJ2-3; TRBD2 might be the D (5 bases). The V end was cut by 2 bases, the J end by 3 bases, with 6 bases between. The CDR3 sequence is 13 residues long. From germline, CDR1 is MGHDK and CDR2 SYGVNS. The CDR3 nucleotides read TGTGCCAGCAGTGAAATAGCGACAGATACGCAGTATTTT. This encodes CASSEIATDTQYF.

Ten or more counts support this clonotype. The genes are TRBV28 and TRBJ1-3; the D is unclear. The CDR3 spans 14 residues. The germline V gene encodes CDR1 MDHEN and CDR2 SYDVKM. Trimming cost V 7 bases and J 2 bases, with 12 bases left between them. The CDR3 region is CASTPFQAGNTIYF. In nucleotides, the CDR3 is TGTGCCAGCACCCCCTTTCAGGCTGGAAACACCATATATTTT.

This clonotype was found many times. This rearrangement joins TRBV11-2 to TRBJ1-2; D not certain. CDR1 SGHAT and CDR2 FQNNGV come from the germline V gene. Trimming cost V 5 bases and J 8 bases, with 12 bases left between them. The CDR3 length is 12 residues. CDR3 residues: CASSLHSYGYTF. CDR3 DNA: TGTGCCAGCAGCCTCCACAGTTACGGCTACACCTTC.

This clonotype was seen more than once but under ten times. The gene calls are TRBV6-1 and TRBJ1-1; weak D call: TRBD1 (5 bases). V lost 4 bases and J lost 2, with 14 bases in between. Germline V gene sequence: CDR1 MNHNS, CDR2 SASEGT. CDR3 size: 15 residues. The CDR3 DNA reads TGTGCCAGCAGTGCCCCGACGGGGGGTAACACTGAAGCTTTCTTT. Translation gives CASSAPTGGNTEAFF.

This clonotype came up many times. This chain joins TRBV20-1 and TRBJ2-5, with D tentatively TRBD2 (5 bases). V gave up 6 bases and J gave up 3 bases, with 11 bases separating them. The CDR3 sequence is 12 residues long. Germline V lookup: CDR1 DFQATT, CDR2 SNEGSKA (reference sequence). CDR3 loop: CSALTREETQYF. The CDR3 coding sequence is TGCAGTGCCCTAACTAGAGAAGAGACCCAGTACTTC.

This clonotype occurred many times. The CDR3 sequence is CASSLWQGSTDTQYF. The CDR3 DNA reads as TGTGCCAGCAGCTTGTGGCAGGGAAGCACAGATACGCAGTATTTT. The rearrangement uses TRBV5-5 and TRBJ2-3; possibly TRBD1 for D (5 bases). Per germline, CDR1 SGHKS and CDR2 YYEKEE (reference sequence). Trimming left V 1 base short and J 0 bases short, with 9 bases between. The CDR3 contains 15 residues.

The chain joins TRBV6-1 to TRBJ2-4; D is perhaps TRBD1 (6 bases). V lost 7 bases to trimming and J lost 1 base, with 11 bases between them. The germline CDR1 and CDR2 sequences are MNHNS and SASEGT. The CDR3 has 14 amino acids. The CDR3 sequence is CASTTGFAKNIQYF. DNA for the CDR3: TGTGCCAGCACCACAGGGTTCGCCAAAAACATTCAGTACTTC.

This clonotype was detected many times. The CDR3 loop reads CAWSGTEAFF. CDR3 nucleotide sequence: TGTGCCTGGAGTGGGACTGAAGCTTTCTTT. J is TRBJ1-1 and V is TRBV30; D not resolved. CDR3 length: 10 amino acids. V was cut by 1 base and J by 5 bases, with 2 bases left in between. Looked up from germline, CDR1 is GTSNPN and CDR2 is SVGIG (reference sequence). The full variable domain, with the rest looked up from reference TRBV30 and TRBJ1-1, is SQTIHQWPATLVQPVGSPLSLECTVEGTSNPNLYWYRQAAGRGLQLLFYSVGIGQISSEVPQNLSASRPQDRQFILSSKKLLLSDSGFYLCAWSGTEAFFGQGTRLTVV.

This clonotype was detected only a few times. The V and J genes are TRBV27 and TRBJ1-5; unclear D gene. V was pared by 5 bases and J by 1 base, with 15 bases between. From germline, CDR1 is MNHEY and CDR2 SMNVEV (reference sequence). The CDR3 is made up of 16 amino acids. The CDR3 protein is CASSLTAPGSNQPQHF. For the CDR3, the DNA is TGTGCCAGCAGTCTGACGGCCCCGGGGAGCAATCAGCCCCAGCATTTT.

The genes are TRBV10-1 and TRBJ2-1; 11 bases align to TRBD2. The CDR3 length is 15 residues. From germline, CDR1 is WNHNN and CDR2 SYGVQD (reference sequence). Trimming removed 10 bases from V and 5 bases from J; junction bases left unmatched: 10. The CDR3 region has the DNA TGCGCCACTTCACTAGCGGGAGTCGCAAACAATGAGCAGTTCTTC. Its protein is CATSLAGVANNEQFF.

This clonotype was recorded at least ten times. The V call is TRBV12-5, the J call TRBJ1-2, with D possibly TRBD1 on 5 matching bases. The V gene lost 4 bases and the J gene lost 4 bases, with 19 bases spanning the gap. The CDR3 consists of 16 residues. Germline V gene sequence: CDR1 LGHNT, CDR2 FRNRAP. The CDR3 loop is CASGSHRDGRIYGYTF. CDR3 bases: TGTGCTAGTGGTTCACATCGGGACGGAAGAATCTATGGCTACACCTTC.

This clonotype was seen many times. The CDR3 reads CASAWDSATNEKLFF. The CDR3 DNA reads as TGTGCCAGCGCTTGGGACTCCGCAACTAATGAAAAACTGTTTTTT. The rearrangement uses TRBV28 and TRBJ1-4; possible D gene TRBD1, 5 bases. In germline, CDR1 is MDHEN, CDR2 SYDVKM. V was trimmed by 8 bases and J by 0 bases, leaving 13 bases between them. The CDR3 covers 15 residues.